These 14 T cell receptor beta chains originate from one sample sequenced in a study of a mutant IDH1 vaccine in newly diagnosed glioma. No cognate antigen is known for these TCRs. Some clones are missing from TCRdb's copy, which holds only in-frame ones; the method was immunoSEQ multiplex PCR. Of approximately 57,000 clones in the sample, about 81% were seen once. Noted time point: week 23, last vaccination. All doses held 300 ug of mutant IDH1 20-mer peptide, with topical imiquimod. This material consisted of PBMCs, taken from a glioma patient whose treatment included an IDH1 peptide vaccine. These receptors were taken from a woman aged 40 to 50 with glioma. Some clones in this sample may be carry-over from other donors' samples.

The chain has TRBV7-8 and TRBJ1-5, with 9 bases that match TRBD1. Germline V gene sequence: CDR1 SGHVS, CDR2 FQNEAQ. The CDR3 length is 18 residues. V lost 4 bases, J lost 5 bases, and 15 bases stayed unmatched. CDR3: CASSWYILGQGSDQPQHF. The CDR3 DNA reads as TGTGCCAGCAGCTGGTATATATTAGGACAGGGGTCGGATCAGCCCCAGCATTTT.

The chain couples TRBV19 to TRBJ2-2; a weak D match, TRBD2 (5 bases). In germline, CDR1 is LNHDA, CDR2 SQIVND (reference sequence). The V end lost 3 bases, the J end lost 1 base, and 6 bases lay between the germline ends. The CDR3 contains 14 residues. CDR3 nucleotides: TGTGCCAGTAGTATGGAGGAGAACACCGGGGAGCTGTTTTTT. This sequence encodes CASSMEENTGELFF.

The V gene is TRBV9, the J gene TRBJ1-1; D is perhaps TRBD1 (5 bases). V lost 0 bases and J lost 10, with 16 bases in between. This CDR3 contains 14 residues. Germline CDR1 is SGDLS and CDR2 is YYNGEE. CDR3 DNA: TGTGCCAGCAGCGTAGCTCTGGGGGTGAGCCGAGCTTTCTTT. It specifies CASSVALGVSRAFF.

The rearrangement uses TRBV4-1 and TRBJ2-3, with D perhaps TRBD1 (6 bases). This CDR3 has 16 amino acids. Germline assignment: CDR1 MGHRA and CDR2 YSYEKL. The V end lost 0 bases, the J end lost 6 bases, and 16 bases lay between the germline ends. The CDR3: CASSQDWGRGADTQYF. CDR3 sequence (DNA): TGCGCCAGCAGCCAAGATTGGGGCAGGGGAGCGGATACGCAGTATTTT.

This sequence joins TRBV15 and TRBJ1-4, with D possibly matching TRBD1 (5 bases). This CDR3 has 16 amino acids. V shed 3 bases and J shed 6 bases, with 17 bases lying between them. Looked up from germline, CDR1 is LNHNV and CDR2 is YYDKDF (reference sequence). The CDR3 loop reads CATSSAGAGLDEKLFF. CDR3 nucleotides: TGTGCCACCAGCAGTGCTGGGGCAGGATTAGATGAAAAACTGTTTTTT. The whole variable domain, filled in from reference TRBV15 and TRBJ1-4, reads DAMVIQNPRYQVTQFGKPVTLSCSQTLNHNVMYWYQQKSSQAPKLLFHYYDKDFNNEADTPDNFQSRRPNTSFCFLDIRSPGLGDTAMYLCATSSAGAGLDEKLFFGSGTQLSVL.

This clone was detected once. J is TRBJ2-5 and V is TRBV4-2; D might be TRBD2 (6 bases). Trimming pared 0 bases from V and 5 bases from J, leaving 19 bases between. Germline V gene sequence: CDR1 LGHNA, CDR2 YNFKEQ. This CDR3 contains 17 residues. CDR3 DNA: TGTGCCAGCAGCCAAGACGGGAGCGCACGGGGAGTTGAGACCCAGTACTTC. It encodes CASSQDGSARGVETQYF.

The chain has TRBV5-8 and TRBJ1-5; the D gene is possibly TRBD1 (6 bases). With 3 bases removed from V and 4 bases from J, the gap between germline ends came to 20 bases. The germline CDR1 and CDR2 sequences are SGHTS and YDEGEE. The length of the CDR3 is 17 residues. The CDR3 loop is CASSSYSAGAVNQPQHF. The CDR3 coding sequence is TGTGCCAGCAGCTCCTACTCCGCAGGGGCGGTGAATCAGCCCCAGCATTTT.

The V call is TRBV30, the J call TRBJ2-5, with D possibly called TRBD1 or TRBD2 (6 bases each). The DNA end is a closer match to TRBJ2-7, so the J assignment may be wrong. CDR3 length equals 12 residues. CDR1 is GTSNPN and CDR2 is SVGIG in the germline V gene (reference sequence). DNA for the CDR3: TGTGCCTGGAATGGGGGGCCCTACGAGCAGTACTTC. It codes for CAWNGGPYEQYF.

The chain carries TRBV13 and TRBJ2-7; a possible D gene is TRBD2 (6 bases). Germline CDR1 PRHDT, CDR2 FYEKMQ (reference sequence). The CDR3 has 13 amino acids. V was pared by 4 bases and J by 0 bases, with 7 bases between. CDR3 coding DNA: TGTGCCAGCAGCTGGCGGGGCTCCTACGAGCAGTACTTC. This gives the protein CASSWRGSYEQYF.

V gene TRBV7-9 combines with J gene TRBJ1-2; D remains unclear. Germline CDR1 reads SEHNR; CDR2 reads FQNEAQ (reference sequence). This CDR3 has 16 amino acids. Trimming left V 5 bases short and J 0 bases short, with 16 bases between. CDR3 nucleotides: TGTGCCAGCAGCCCCCGGAGGACGGATCCTAACTATGGCTACACCTTC. Translated: CASSPRRTDPNYGYTF.

The J gene is TRBJ2-1, the V gene TRBV4-2; TRBD2 matches 14 bases. After removal of 4 bases from V and 8 bases from J, the junction contained 4 bases not matched to a gene. Looked up from germline, CDR1 is LGHNA and CDR2 is YNFKEQ. The CDR3 runs 15 residues. CDR3 loop: CASSPTSGGGYEQFF. The CDR3, as DNA: TGTGCCAGCAGCCCGACTAGCGGGGGGGGCTATGAGCAGTTCTTC.

This clone was seen once. This sequence joins TRBV25-1 and TRBJ1-6, with TRBD1 as a possible D gene (5 bases). Trimming took 4 bases from V and 9 from J, leaving 16 bases between them. In germline, CDR1 is MGHDK, CDR2 SYGVNS. The CDR3 has 15 amino acids. The CDR3 sequence is CASSGRDRGFSPLHF. CDR3 DNA sequence: TGTGCCAGCAGTGGAAGGGACCGGGGATTTTCACCCCTCCACTTT.

The chain couples TRBV6-5 to TRBJ2-1; D ambiguous. The CDR3 runs 12 residues. V shed 2 bases and J shed 7 bases, with 6 bases lying between them. Germline CDR1 MNHEY, CDR2 SVGAGI. The CDR3 bases are TGTGCCAGCAGTTACAGAAAAAATGAGCAGTTCTTC. It codes for CASSYRKNEQFF.

V usage is TRBV27 and J usage is TRBJ1-5, with TRBD1 identical over 10 bases. This CDR3 has 15 residues. Germline values: CDR1 MNHEY, CDR2 SMNVEV (reference sequence). Trimming took 6 bases from V and 7 from J; bases not matched to a gene: 9. The DNA for the CDR3 is TGTGCCAGCAGCCCCCGGACAGGGGGGGGACAGCCCCAGCATTTT. Translated: CASSPRTGGGQPQHF.